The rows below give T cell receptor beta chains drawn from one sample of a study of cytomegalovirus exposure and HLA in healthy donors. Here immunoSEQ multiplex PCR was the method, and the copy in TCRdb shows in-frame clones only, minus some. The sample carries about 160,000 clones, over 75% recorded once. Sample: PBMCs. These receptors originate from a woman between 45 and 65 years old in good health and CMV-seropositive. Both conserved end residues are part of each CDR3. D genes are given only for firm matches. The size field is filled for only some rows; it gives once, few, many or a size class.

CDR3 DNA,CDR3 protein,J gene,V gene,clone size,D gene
TGCTCTTGGTACAGGGAAGAGACCCAGTACTTC,CSWYREETQYF,TRBJ2-5,TRBV28,NA,NA
TGTGCCAGCAGTTTGCGGACAGGGGCTGGACTCACAGATACGCAGTATTTT,CASSLRTGAGLTDTQYF,TRBJ2-3,TRBV28,NA,TRBD1
TGTGCCAGCAGCGAAAGACAGGCCGCTGAGCAGTTCTTC,CASSERQAAEQFF,TRBJ2-1,TRBV6-6,NA,NA
TGTTCCAGCAGCCTTTTCCGGGGACTAGCGTCCAAGACCTACGAGCAGTACTTC,CSSSLFRGLASKTYEQYF,TRBJ2-7,TRBV7-9,NA,TRBD2
TGTGCCAGCAGTTCGGGGAAAAGACATGTCCGGGTCACCGGGGAGCTGTTTTTT,CASSSGKRHVRVTGELFF,TRBJ2-2,TRBV28,NA,NA
TGTGCCATCAGTGTGACAGGGACGACGACAGATACGCAGTATTTT,CAISVTGTTTDTQYF,TRBJ2-3,TRBV10-3,NA,TRBD1
TGTGCCAGCAGAGATCCGGGACAGGCCTTGTCGAGGGGCTACACCTTC,CASRDPGQALSRGYTF,TRBJ1-2,TRBV28,NA,TRBD1
TGTGCCACCAGCAGATCAGGACTAGCGGGAGGAGACACGCAGTATTTT,CATSRSGLAGGDTQYF,TRBJ2-3,TRBV15,NA,TRBD2
TGTGCCAGCAGCCTACTAGCGGGAGGGTACGAGCAGTACTTC,CASSLLAGGYEQYF,TRBJ2-7,TRBV7-2,once,TRBD2
TGTGCCAGTAGTATCAGTGGCGGCCGTATTGGGTCCCAGCATTTT,CASSISGGRIGSQHF,TRBJ1-5,TRBV19,NA,NA
TGTGCCAGCAGCTTTTCGACCGGGGTAATCTACTTC,CASSFSTGVIYF,TRBJ2-5,TRBV7-9,NA,NA
TGTGCCAGCAGTTTGAGGTTATCAACCCGCCGGGTCAACGACTTAGCTAACTATGGCTACACCTTC,CASSLRLSTRRVNDLANYGYTF,TRBJ1-2,TRBV28,NA,NA
TGTGCCAGTAGTCTGGCCGGGACAGGGGACGAGCAGTACTTC,CASSLAGTGDEQYF,TRBJ2-7,TRBV19,NA,TRBD1
TGTGCCAGCAGCGGACGGACTAGCGGGGGATCTTTTGGCTACGAGCAGTACTTC,CASSGRTSGGSFGYEQYF,TRBJ2-7,TRBV7-9,NA,TRBD2
TGTGCCAGCAGACCCAGGGTAGGGGCCTACGAGCAGTACTTC,CASRPRVGAYEQYF,TRBJ2-7,TRBV28,NA,NA
TGTGCCAGCAGTTTGGGCACTTACTATGGCTACACCTTC,CASSLGTYYGYTF,TRBJ1-2,TRBV6-5,NA,NA
TGTGCCAGCAGTTTATCAGGGAGGCGGGGGGCTTTCTTT,CASSLSGRRGAFF,TRBJ1-1,TRBV28,NA,NA
TGTGCCAGCAGCTTAAAACCCGGGGGTGGAACTGAAGCTTTCTTT,CASSLKPGGGTEAFF,TRBJ1-1,TRBV7-3,NA,NA
TGTGCCAGCAGCTTGGTGCAGGGGATCACCGGGGAGCTGTTTTTT,CASSLVQGITGELFF,TRBJ2-2,TRBV5-4,NA,NA
TGTGCCAGTGACTCCCGGGACTATACCAACGAGCAGTACTTC,CASDSRDYTNEQYF,TRBJ2-7,TRBV2,NA,TRBD2
TGCGCCAGCAGCATGGACAGGGGAAACCTTCTCTTACTCGATGAGCAGTTCTTC,CASSMDRGNLLLLDEQFF,TRBJ2-1,TRBV5-1,NA,TRBD1
TGTTCCAGCAGCGACGGGACAGGGGGCTCAGATACGCAGTATTTT,CSSSDGTGGSDTQYF,TRBJ2-3,TRBV7-9,NA,TRBD1
TGTGCCAGTAGTATAGGCGCAACTAGCGGGAGGGCGCACGAGCAGTACTTC,CASSIGATSGRAHEQYF,TRBJ2-7,TRBV19,NA,TRBD2
TGCGCCAGCAGCGAACGGACAGCCCCCTATGGCTACACCTTC,CASSERTAPYGYTF,TRBJ1-2,TRBV5-1,NA,NA
TGTGCCTGGAGTACAGGCAGCACAGATACGCAGTATTTT,CAWSTGSTDTQYF,TRBJ2-3,TRBV30,few,NA
TGTGCCAGCAGCTTAGGACGGCGGTCCTCCGGGGAGCTGTTTTTT,CASSLGRRSSGELFF,TRBJ2-2,TRBV11-2,NA,NA
TGCGCCAGCAGCCAGATTTGGACTAGCGGCACAGATACGCAGTATTTT,CASSQIWTSGTDTQYF,TRBJ2-3,TRBV4-3,NA,TRBD2
TGTGCCAGCAGCTTACCTGCGGGAGGGGCTAACAATGAGCAGTTCTTC,CASSLPAGGANNEQFF,TRBJ2-1,TRBV5-4,NA,TRBD2
TGTGCCAGCAGCTTAGGTGTGGTAGGGGTAGATAGCAATCAGCCCCAGCATTTT,CASSLGVVGVDSNQPQHF,TRBJ1-5,TRBV7-2,NA,NA
TGTGCCAGCAGCTTCCATTCCGGGACTACGTACAATGAGCAGTTCTTC,CASSFHSGTTYNEQFF,TRBJ2-1,TRBV7-8,once,TRBD2
TGTGCCAGCTCACCACCAAGATCCGGGGTCACTGAAGCTTTCTTT,CASSPPRSGVTEAFF,TRBJ1-1,TRBV18,few,NA
TGTGCCAGCAGTGCAGGGGGCACAGATACGCAGTATTTT,CASSAGGTDTQYF,TRBJ2-3,TRBV6-1,few,NA
TGTGCCAGTAGACTTACCGAGAGTAACAATGAGCAGTTCTTC,CASRLTESNNEQFF,TRBJ2-1,TRBV6-5,NA,NA
TGTGCCGTTAAACAGTCGAGGGAATACGAGCAGTACTTC,CAVKQSREYEQYF,TRBJ2-7,TRBV10-3,NA,NA
TGTGCCTGGAGTGGCTTAACACAGGGTTATGGCACAGATACGCAGTATTTT,CAWSGLTQGYGTDTQYF,TRBJ2-3,TRBV30,NA,NA
TGCGCCAGCAGCCATGAAGGGACAGGGCCGAATTGGGGCGATGAGCAGTTCTTC,CASSHEGTGPNWGDEQFF,TRBJ2-1,TRBV4-1,NA,TRBD1
TGCAGCGTTGAAGATGCGACAGGGCGATTC,CSVEDATGRF,TRBJ1-2,TRBV29-1,NA,TRBD1
TGTGCCAGCAGTTACTCGCTTCCAGGGGGCAATCAGCCCCAGCATTTT,CASSYSLPGGNQPQHF,TRBJ1-5,TRBV6-5,few,NA
TGTGCCAGCAGCTTGCCTCCCGTCGAGCAGTTCTTC,CASSLPPVEQFF,TRBJ2-1,TRBV5-5,NA,NA
TGTGCCAGCAGCTTATGGACCGAAGGAGGGCAGTTCTTC,CASSLWTEGGQFF,TRBJ2-1,TRBV7-8,NA,NA
TGTGCCAGCAGCTTTTCGGGTTTGGACAGCAATGAGCAGTTCTTC,CASSFSGLDSNEQFF,TRBJ2-1,TRBV7-9,once,NA
TGTGCCAGCAGTTTAATCACTTCAGGGTCCGCTTTCTTT,CASSLITSGSAFF,TRBJ1-1,TRBV28,NA,NA